This TCR beta chain was documented in a study of cytomegalovirus exposure and HLA in healthy donors. Study overall: Early released data comprised around 80 million unique TCRs from HLA-typed donors.

Concerning this clone itself: The antigen is undetermined.

Germline assignment: CDR1 LNHNV and CDR2 YYDKDF (reference sequence). J gave up 0 bases and V 5 bases, and 5 bases lay outside the gene matches. The CDR3 totals 16 residues. PCR involved 60 Vbeta and 13 Jbeta primers. Libraries were prepared by immunoSEQ multiplex PCR; TCRdb keeps only in-frame clonotypes and omits some of them. The data show tens of thousands of clones, with about 64% seen just once and around 5.8% held by the top ten. Study-wide results and caveats: In an earlier analysis, in some 500 donors, most V segments appeared productive either ~87% or ~30% of the time.

The rearrangement links TRBV15 to TRBJ2-1; TRBD2 agrees at 9 bases. The receptor's source is a man aged 25 to 40 in good health and CMV-seropositive. Sequenced sample: PBMCs. The CDR3 region has the DNA TGTGCCACCAGCCCTCTTAGCGGGAGCTCCTACAATGAGCAGTTCTTC. As protein: CATSPLSGSSYNEQFF.